These 13 T cell receptor beta chains share one sample of origin, sequenced in a study of blood T cell repertoires in COVID-19. TCRdb's copy holds only in-frame clones and misses some; the assay was immunoSEQ multiplex PCR. The profile shows 200,000 or so clones, just under 85% of them singletons. Sequencing used peripheral blood. Source of these receptors: a woman in her 70s with active or convalescent COVID-19.

CDR3 coding DNA: TGCGCCAGCAGCAGCGGGCCTTATAATTCACCCCTCCACTTT. It translates to CASSSGPYNSPLHF. The chain links TRBV5-1 to TRBJ1-6, with no clear D. CDR1 SGHRS and CDR2 YFSETQ come from the germline V gene. This CDR3 comprises 14 residues. Trimming left V 4 bases short and J 4 bases short, with 9 bases between.

This clone appeared once. The DNA for the CDR3 is TGTGCCAGCAGTGAAGAACAGGGGACCTATAATTCACCCCTCCACTTT. This codes for CASSEEQGTYNSPLHF. V is TRBV6-1 and J is TRBJ1-6; 7 nucleotides agree with TRBD1. The germline V gene encodes CDR1 MNHNS and CDR2 SASEGT. This CDR3 contains 16 residues. V was pared by 1 base and J by 2 bases, with 2 bases of the junction left unmatched.

The V call is TRBV6-6, the J call TRBJ2-1; 10 bases map to TRBD2. The CDR3 length is 15 residues. V was clipped by 6 bases and J by 8 bases; unmatched bases: 10. Germline V gives CDR1 MNHNY, CDR2 SVGAGI (reference sequence). In DNA form, the CDR3 reads TGTGCCAGCAGACGGACTAGCGGTAGGGGGGATGAGCAGTTCTTC. This codes for CASRRTSGRGDEQFF.

The chain carries TRBV2 and TRBJ1-2; the match to TRBD1 covers 8 bases. CDR1 is SNHLY and CDR2 is FYNNEI in the germline V gene. The trim removed 9 bases at V and 6 bases at J, leaving 18 bases unmatched. This CDR3 is built from 16 residues. CDR3 nucleotide sequence: TGTGCCAGTCTTGTGTTACCAAGACAGGGGCGGAATGGCTACACCTTC. Encoded protein: CASLVLPRQGRNGYTF.

The rearrangement uses TRBV7-9 and TRBJ2-7, with D hard to call. This CDR3 has 12 residues. Germline-derived CDR1 and CDR2 are SEHNR and FQNEAQ (reference sequence). V shed 5 bases and J shed 2 bases, with 7 bases lying between them. CDR3 sequence: CASSLLAYEQYF. CDR3 sequence (DNA): TGTGCCAGCAGCCTTCTAGCCTACGAGCAGTACTTC.

This clone was detected once. The rearrangement uses TRBV10-1 and TRBJ2-2; 10 bases are a match to TRBD2. CDR3 length: 15 amino acids. The V gene end was trimmed by 2 bases and the J gene end by 5 bases; junction bases not matched to a gene: 2. Germline V gene sequence: CDR1 WNHNN, CDR2 SYGVQD (reference sequence). The CDR3: CASSEASGRTGELFF. The CDR3 DNA reads TGCGCCAGCAGTGAGGCTAGCGGGAGAACCGGGGAGCTGTTTTTT.

The J gene is TRBJ2-1, the V gene TRBV5-1, with 8 bases identical to TRBD2. This CDR3 contains 16 residues. The junction had 6 bases not matched to a gene; V was cut back by 4 bases and J by 0 bases. Germline values: CDR1 SGHRS, CDR2 YFSETQ. CDR3 amino acids: CASSATSGLSYNEQFF. CDR3 DNA: TGCGCCAGCAGCGCTACTAGCGGCCTCTCCTACAATGAGCAGTTCTTC.

The chain couples TRBV5-6 to TRBJ2-1, with a tentative D call TRBD1 (6 bases). Germline assignment: CDR1 SGHDT and CDR2 YYEEEE. The V and J ends lost 2 bases and 0 bases respectively, with 15 bases between them. The CDR3 has 17 residues. The CDR3 loop reads CASSFGQRYSSYNEQFF. The CDR3 nucleotides are TGTGCCAGCAGCTTCGGACAGCGCTATAGCTCCTACAATGAGCAGTTCTTC. Combining the CDR3 with reference TRBV5-6 and TRBJ2-1 gives the whole variable domain DAGVTQSPTHLIKTRGQQVTLRCSPKSGHDTVSWYQQALGQGPQFIFQYYEEEERQRGNFPDRFSGHQFPNYSSELNVNALLLGDSALYLCASSFGQRYSSYNEQFFGPGTRLTVL.

The J gene is TRBJ2-7, the V gene TRBV27; TRBD2 aligns across 11 bases. This CDR3 is built from 14 residues. Trimming removed 3 bases from V and 7 bases from J; junction bases left unmatched: 5. From germline, CDR1 is MNHEY and CDR2 SMNVEV (reference sequence). The CDR3 nucleotides read TGTGCCAGCAGTTTCCTAGCGGGAGGATCGGAGCAGTACTTC. Its protein is CASSFLAGGSEQYF.

The chain recombines TRBV19 with TRBJ2-7; 7 positions match TRBD2. Germline-derived CDR1 and CDR2 are LNHDA and SQIVND (reference sequence). J gave up 2 bases and V 3 bases, and 10 bases lay outside the gene matches. The CDR3 contains 16 residues. CDR3 amino acids: CASSINPAGRAYEQYF. DNA of the CDR3: TGTGCCAGTAGTATTAATCCAGCAGGGAGGGCCTACGAGCAGTACTTC.

This sequence joins TRBV19 and TRBJ1-2; 7 bases align to TRBD1. J was trimmed by 5 bases and V by 7 bases; bases with no gene match: 10. The CDR3 contains 14 residues. From germline, CDR1 is LNHDA and CDR2 SQIVND (reference sequence). CDR3 amino acids: CASTTGTEQYGYTF. CDR3 DNA: TGTGCCAGTACCACGGGGACAGAACAATATGGCTACACCTTC.

This rearrangement joins TRBV6-5 to TRBJ1-1, with 8 nucleotides matching TRBD1. V lost 6 bases, J lost 1 base, and 4 bases stayed unmatched. CDR1 is MNHEY and CDR2 is SVGAGI in the germline V gene. CDR3 size: 14 residues. The CDR3 nucleotides are TGTGCCAGCAGGTCAGGGGGCTGGAACACTGAAGCTTTCTTT. This codes for CASRSGGWNTEAFF.

The chain has TRBV27 and TRBJ2-1; 7 bases map to TRBD2. Germline trimming cut 0 bases from V and 9 bases from J; bases unmatched to any gene: 11. CDR1 is MNHEY, CDR2 SMNVEV, per germline (reference sequence). The CDR3 is made up of 16 amino acids. The CDR3 here is CASSLSPSGVGSEQFF. CDR3 nucleotides: TGTGCCAGCAGTTTATCACCTAGCGGAGTAGGGAGTGAGCAGTTCTTC.